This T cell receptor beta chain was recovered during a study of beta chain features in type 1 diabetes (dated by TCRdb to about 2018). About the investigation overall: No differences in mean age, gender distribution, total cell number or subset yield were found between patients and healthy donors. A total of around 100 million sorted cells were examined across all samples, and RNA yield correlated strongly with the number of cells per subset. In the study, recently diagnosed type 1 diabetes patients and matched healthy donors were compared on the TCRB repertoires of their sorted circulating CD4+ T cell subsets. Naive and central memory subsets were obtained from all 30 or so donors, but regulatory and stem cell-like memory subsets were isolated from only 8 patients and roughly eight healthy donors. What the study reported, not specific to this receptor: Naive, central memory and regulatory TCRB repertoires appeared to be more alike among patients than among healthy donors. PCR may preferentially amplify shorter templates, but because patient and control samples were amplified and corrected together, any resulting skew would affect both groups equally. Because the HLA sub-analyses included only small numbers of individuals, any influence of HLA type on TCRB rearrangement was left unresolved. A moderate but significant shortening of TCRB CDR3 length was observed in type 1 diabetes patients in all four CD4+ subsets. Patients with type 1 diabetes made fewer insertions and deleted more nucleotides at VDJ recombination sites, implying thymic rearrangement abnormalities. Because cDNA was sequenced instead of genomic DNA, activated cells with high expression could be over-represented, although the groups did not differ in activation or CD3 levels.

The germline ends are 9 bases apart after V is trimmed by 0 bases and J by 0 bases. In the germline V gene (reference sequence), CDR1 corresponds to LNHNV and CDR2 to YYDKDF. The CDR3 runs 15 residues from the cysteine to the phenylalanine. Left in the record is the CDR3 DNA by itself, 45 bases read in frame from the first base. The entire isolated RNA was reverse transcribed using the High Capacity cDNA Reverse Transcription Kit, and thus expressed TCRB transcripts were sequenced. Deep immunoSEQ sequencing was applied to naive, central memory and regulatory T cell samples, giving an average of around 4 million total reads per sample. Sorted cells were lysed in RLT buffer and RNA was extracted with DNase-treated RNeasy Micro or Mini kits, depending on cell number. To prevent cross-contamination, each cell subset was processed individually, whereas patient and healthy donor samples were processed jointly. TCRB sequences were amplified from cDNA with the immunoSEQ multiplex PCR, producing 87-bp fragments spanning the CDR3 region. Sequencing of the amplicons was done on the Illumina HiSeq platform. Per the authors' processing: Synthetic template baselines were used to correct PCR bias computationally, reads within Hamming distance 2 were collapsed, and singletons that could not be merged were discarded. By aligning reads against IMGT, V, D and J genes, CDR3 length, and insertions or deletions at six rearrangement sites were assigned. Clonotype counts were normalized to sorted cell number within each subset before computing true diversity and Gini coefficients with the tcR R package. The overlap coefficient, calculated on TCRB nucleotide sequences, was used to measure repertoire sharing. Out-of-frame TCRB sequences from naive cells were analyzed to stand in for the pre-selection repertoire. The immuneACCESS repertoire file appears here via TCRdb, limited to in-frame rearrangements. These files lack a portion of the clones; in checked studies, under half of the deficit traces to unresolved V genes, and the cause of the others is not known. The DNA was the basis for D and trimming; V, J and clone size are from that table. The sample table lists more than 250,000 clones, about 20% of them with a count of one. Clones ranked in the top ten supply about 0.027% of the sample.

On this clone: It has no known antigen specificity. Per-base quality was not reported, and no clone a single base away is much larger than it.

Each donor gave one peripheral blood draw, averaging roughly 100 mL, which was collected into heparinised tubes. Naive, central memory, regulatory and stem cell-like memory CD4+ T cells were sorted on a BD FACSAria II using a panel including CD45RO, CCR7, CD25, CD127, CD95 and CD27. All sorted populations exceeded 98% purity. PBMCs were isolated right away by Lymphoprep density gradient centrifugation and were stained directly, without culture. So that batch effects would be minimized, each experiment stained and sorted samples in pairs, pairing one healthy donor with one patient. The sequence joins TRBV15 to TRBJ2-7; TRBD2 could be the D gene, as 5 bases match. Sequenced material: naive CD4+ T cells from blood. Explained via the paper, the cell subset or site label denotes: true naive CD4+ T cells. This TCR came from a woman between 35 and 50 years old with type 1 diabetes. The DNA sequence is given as TGTGCCACCAGCAGAGATCAAACTAGCTCCTACGAGCAGTACTTC. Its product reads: CATSRDQTSSYEQYF.